This T cell receptor beta chain derives from a study of a mutant IDH1 vaccine in newly diagnosed glioma. Regarding this clone: Its antigen is still unknown.

The V gene lost 0 bases and the J gene lost 9 bases, with 8 bases spanning the gap. Germline V gene sequence: CDR1 DFQATT, CDR2 SNEGSKA (reference sequence). The CDR3 loop spans 11 amino acids. Time point defined: week 35, safety follow-up. Mutant IDH1 20-mer peptide, at 300 ug, made up each vaccine dose, with topical imiquimod. Clones were sequenced by immunoSEQ multiplex PCR, and TCRdb holds only the in-frame ones, with some missing. The sample has 58,000 or so clones, about 86% seen once. The TCR sequence derives from a man between 35 and 55 years old with glioma. This chain links TRBV20-1 with TRBJ2-5; D is undetermined. The sequencing here drew on PBMCs, taken from a glioma patient whose treatment included an IDH1 peptide vaccine. CDR3 amino acids: CSARDRGSQYF. CDR3 coding DNA: TGCAGTGCTAGAGATCGAGGTTCCCAGTACTTC.